Listed below are T cell receptor beta chains from one sample, sequenced in a study of cytomegalovirus exposure and HLA in healthy donors. Generated by immunoSEQ multiplex PCR, the TCRdb table keeps only in-frame clones and is missing some. The sample includes 60,000 to 85,000 clones, more than 65% of them seen just once. The sequenced sample consisted of PBMCs. These receptors were collected from a male donor in good health and CMV-seropositive. Each CDR3 is given with its conserved first and last residue.

CDR3 protein: CASIANTGELFF; CDR3 length: 12; V gene: TRBV6-5; J gene: TRBJ2-2
CDR3 protein: CASSPAGDSYNEQFF; CDR3 length: 15; V gene: TRBV4-1; J gene: TRBJ2-1
CDR3 protein: CASSLSGGGDEQFF; CDR3 length: 14; V gene: TRBV28; J gene: TRBJ2-1
CDR3 protein: CASRTGNSPLHF; CDR3 length: 12; V gene: TRBV19; J gene: TRBJ1-6
CDR3 protein: CASSIRESYEQYF; CDR3 length: 13; V gene: TRBV19; J gene: TRBJ2-7
CDR3 protein: CASSQESRDRVHSPLHF; CDR3 length: 17; V gene: TRBV14; J gene: TRBJ1-6
CDR3 protein: CASSPQTGSNQPQHF; CDR3 length: 15; V gene: TRBV18; J gene: TRBJ1-5
CDR3 protein: CASSPPRGAANTGELFF; CDR3 length: 17; V gene: TRBV19; J gene: TRBJ2-2
CDR3 protein: CASYMDRGRYEQYF; CDR3 length: 14; V gene: TRBV6-1; J gene: TRBJ2-7
CDR3 protein: CASSFFFGTEAFF; CDR3 length: 13; V gene: TRBV5-6; J gene: TRBJ1-1
CDR3 protein: CASSLAGLRNEQYF; CDR3 length: 14; V gene: TRBV7-3; J gene: TRBJ2-7
CDR3 protein: CSSSSGKWGGTGELFF; CDR3 length: 16; V gene: TRBV7-9; J gene: TRBJ2-2
CDR3 protein: CASRTGAINQPQHF; CDR3 length: 14; V gene: TRBV28; J gene: TRBJ1-5
CDR3 protein: CASSPTDSYNSPLHF; CDR3 length: 15; V gene: TRBV9; J gene: TRBJ1-6
CDR3 protein: CAISERGGAYEQYF; CDR3 length: 14; V gene: TRBV10-3; J gene: TRBJ2-7
CDR3 protein: CASTGGYGYTF; CDR3 length: 11; V gene: TRBV28; J gene: TRBJ1-2
CDR3 protein: CASRRGQDSNQPQHF; CDR3 length: 15; V gene: TRBV6-5; J gene: TRBJ1-5
CDR3 protein: CASSMGQGASEAFF; CDR3 length: 14; V gene: TRBV19; J gene: TRBJ1-1
CDR3 protein: CASSPGDRGNQPQHF; CDR3 length: 15; V gene: TRBV18; J gene: TRBJ1-5
CDR3 protein: CASSFNGGGGKDTQYF; CDR3 length: 16; V gene: TRBV11-1; J gene: TRBJ2-3
CDR3 protein: CATSREYGTGGQPQHF; CDR3 length: 16; V gene: TRBV15; J gene: TRBJ1-5
CDR3 protein: CASIDRGTGANVLTF; CDR3 length: 15; V gene: TRBV6-6; J gene: TRBJ2-6
CDR3 protein: CASSLGQGEAFF; CDR3 length: 12; V gene: TRBV28; J gene: TRBJ1-1
CDR3 protein: CASSLVQGRTGELFF; CDR3 length: 15; V gene: TRBV5-6; J gene: TRBJ2-2
CDR3 protein: CASSLGGLAYNEQFF; CDR3 length: 15; V gene: TRBV11-1; J gene: TRBJ2-1
CDR3 protein: CASSQEQGGRNEQFF; CDR3 length: 15; V gene: TRBV4-2; J gene: TRBJ2-1
CDR3 protein: CASRLPRVSWLDEQYF; CDR3 length: 16; V gene: TRBV23-1; J gene: TRBJ2-7
CDR3 protein: CASSLVGDNQETQYF; CDR3 length: 15; V gene: TRBV27; J gene: TRBJ2-5
CDR3 protein: CASSLGRGGYYNEQFF; CDR3 length: 16; V gene: TRBV5-1; J gene: TRBJ2-1
CDR3 protein: CASSATSGETYNEQFF; CDR3 length: 16; V gene: TRBV9; J gene: TRBJ2-1
CDR3 protein: CASSPSAQVIYGYTF; CDR3 length: 15; V gene: TRBV18; J gene: TRBJ1-2
CDR3 protein: CASRPSAGGYQETQYF; CDR3 length: 16; V gene: TRBV7-6; J gene: TRBJ2-5
CDR3 protein: CAISESGGYSNQPQHF; CDR3 length: 16; V gene: TRBV10-3; J gene: TRBJ1-5
CDR3 protein: CASSRRQGRQETQYF; CDR3 length: 15; V gene: TRBV5-1; J gene: TRBJ2-5
CDR3 protein: CASSPTGTGGFNTGELFF; CDR3 length: 18; V gene: TRBV18; J gene: TRBJ2-2
CDR3 protein: CASSSGLRTGNTIYF; CDR3 length: 15; V gene: TRBV11-2; J gene: TRBJ1-3
CDR3 protein: CASSPGLAGTGGTDTQYF; CDR3 length: 18; V gene: TRBV5-1; J gene: TRBJ2-3
CDR3 protein: CASSLQGAGGYGYTF; CDR3 length: 15; V gene: TRBV5-6; J gene: TRBJ1-2
CDR3 protein: CASSNRQGYNEQFF; CDR3 length: 14; V gene: TRBV5-1; J gene: TRBJ2-1
CDR3 protein: CAWSVHRDPNRPQHF; CDR3 length: 15; V gene: TRBV30; J gene: TRBJ1-5
CDR3 protein: CASSIPDSNRAEQYF; CDR3 length: 15; V gene: TRBV18; J gene: TRBJ2-7
CDR3 protein: CAWSVGLAGETQYF; CDR3 length: 14; V gene: TRBV30; J gene: TRBJ2-5
CDR3 protein: CASSQPGQSHNSPLHF; CDR3 length: 16; V gene: TRBV4-1; J gene: TRBJ1-6
CDR3 protein: CASRSTGLYGYTF; CDR3 length: 13; V gene: TRBV28; J gene: TRBJ1-2
CDR3 protein: CAARLAGGGDTQYF; CDR3 length: 14; V gene: TRBV6-1; J gene: TRBJ2-3
CDR3 protein: CAAGGGRARELDTQYF; CDR3 length: 16; V gene: TRBV6-6; J gene: TRBJ2-3
CDR3 protein: CASSRTRSRGETQYF; CDR3 length: 15; V gene: TRBV4-3; J gene: TRBJ2-5
CDR3 protein: CASSGWTGENSPLHF; CDR3 length: 15; V gene: TRBV7-2; J gene: TRBJ1-6
CDR3 protein: CASNTLASTGELFF; CDR3 length: 14; V gene: TRBV7-9; J gene: TRBJ2-2